These 30 T cell receptor beta chains were all obtained from the same sample, sequenced in a study of control samples from healthy donors and cancer patients. The assay was immunoSEQ multiplex PCR, and TCRdb's table has in-frame clones only and misses some. The sample gives approximately 220,000 clones, just under 95% of which show up once; less than 1.6% is in the top ten. The sample comprised blood. These receptors came from a man aged 45-60 years in good health.

The chain couples TRBV5-1 to TRBJ2-5; the match to TRBD1 covers 8 bases. The ends lost 3 bases at V and 4 bases at J; junction bases unmatched: 8. Germline CDR1 SGHRS, CDR2 YFSETQ. This CDR3 is 15 amino acids long. CDR3 DNA sequence: TGCGCCAGCAGCTACGGACAGGGTAGACGAGAGACCCAGTACTTC. Translation gives CASSYGQGRRETQYF.

The CDR3 loop reads CASSPSGQLLNTEAFF. CDR3 coding DNA: TGTGCCAGCAGCCCGTCGGGACAGCTATTGAACACTGAAGCTTTCTTT. The V and J genes are TRBV3-1 (or the pseudogene TRBV3-2) and TRBJ1-1; 7 nucleotides line up with TRBD1. The germline CDR1 and CDR2 sequences are LGHDT and YNNKEL (reference sequence). V gave up 4 bases and J gave up 0 bases; unmatched junction bases: 8. The CDR3 runs 16 residues.

This rearrangement joins TRBV11-3 to TRBJ2-3, with TRBD2 matching 7 bases. The CDR3 covers 13 residues. V was clipped by 5 bases and J by 1 base; unmatched bases: 0. Germline V gene sequence: CDR1 SGHNT, CDR2 YENEEA. The CDR3: CASSRGGTDTQYF. The CDR3 coding sequence is TGTGCCAGCAGCCGGGGGGGCACAGATACGCAGTATTTT.

The chain uses TRBV9 and TRBJ2-5, with TRBD2 matching over 8 bases. Germline V lookup: CDR1 SGDLS, CDR2 YYNGEE. The V segment lost 0 bases and the J segment 5 bases; nucleotides outside the gene matches: 6. This CDR3 spans 15 amino acids. CDR3 protein: CASSVGGGGIETQYF. CDR3 bases: TGTGCCAGCAGCGTAGGCGGCGGGGGGATCGAGACCCAGTACTTC.

V and J are TRBV14 and TRBJ2-1, with D possibly being TRBD1 (6 bases). The V and J ends lost 2 bases and 10 bases respectively, with 12 bases between them. Germline CDR1 SGHDN, CDR2 FVKESK. The CDR3 consists of 13 residues. CDR3 in amino acids: CASSQWGLEEQFF. CDR3 in DNA: TGTGCCAGCAGCCAATGGGGGCTAGAGGAGCAGTTCTTC.

The chain combines TRBV5-1 with TRBJ1-1; no firm D call. V lost 0 bases, J lost 0 bases, and 3 bases lay in between. The CDR3 totals 13 residues. Germline V gene sequence: CDR1 SGHRS, CDR2 YFSETQ. The CDR3 nucleotides read TGCGCCAGCAGCTTGGTTCTGAACACTGAAGCTTTCTTT. This encodes CASSLVLNTEAFF.

The CDR3 DNA reads TGTGCCAGCGTTACAGGGGGGAGCAATCAGCCCCAGCATTTT. It yields the protein CASVTGGSNQPQHF. This chain joins TRBV28 and TRBJ1-5, with 8 bases fitting TRBD1. The V and J ends lost 8 bases and 1 base, in that order; junction bases with no gene match: 4. Germline CDR1 reads MDHEN; CDR2 reads SYDVKM. The CDR3 extends over 14 amino acids.

The rearrangement uses TRBV5-4 and TRBJ1-5, with D perhaps matching TRBD1 (5 bases). Germline lookup yields CDR1 SGHNT and CDR2 YYREEE (reference sequence). The length of the CDR3 is 14 residues. Between the trimmed V and J ends, which lost 4 bases and 8 bases, there was a span of 16 bases. Here the CDR3 reads CASSPGTGLKPQHF. CDR3 DNA sequence: TGTGCCAGCAGCCCTGGGACGGGGTTGAAGCCCCAGCATTTT.

The CDR3 nucleotides are TGTGCCAGCAGCTCCAGGGACCTGAACACTGAAGCTTTCTTT. Amino acid sequence: CASSSRDLNTEAFF. The V gene is TRBV5-4, the J gene TRBJ1-1, with TRBD1 as a possible D gene (5 bases). Germline V gives CDR1 SGHNT, CDR2 YYREEE (reference sequence). The CDR3 extends over 14 amino acids. Trimming removed 3 bases from V and 0 bases from J, with 9 bases in between. Together with reference TRBV5-4 and TRBJ1-1, the CDR3 gives the full variable domain: ETGVTQSPTHLIKTRGQQVTLRCSSQSGHNTVSWYQQALGQGPQFIFQYYREEENGRGNFPPRFSGLQFPNYSSELNVNALELDDSALYLCASSSRDLNTEAFFGQGTRLTVV.

The J gene is TRBJ2-3, the V gene TRBV6-5, with unresolved D. V was shortened by 6 bases and J by 5 bases, with 15 bases between the two germline ends. Germline V gene sequence: CDR1 MNHEY, CDR2 SVGAGI. The CDR3 has 14 amino acids. Written as DNA, the CDR3 is TGTGCCAGCAGCCTCGGACCTCAGAGAGATACGCAGTATTTT. Translating gives CASSLGPQRDTQYF.

This chain joins TRBV18 and TRBJ2-2; perhaps TRBD2 as D (5 bases). V was cut by 0 bases and J by 4 bases, with 15 bases left in between. Looked up from germline, CDR1 is KGHSH and CDR2 is LQKENI. CDR3 length equals 17 residues. CDR3 in amino acids: CASSPPNLAQSTGELFF. The CDR3 DNA sequence: TGTGCCAGCTCACCACCGAATCTAGCCCAGTCCACCGGGGAGCTGTTTTTT.

This sequence joins TRBV18 and TRBJ1-5; weak D call: TRBD1 (5 bases). CDR3 length: 16 residues. V shed 1 base and J shed 2 bases, with 12 bases lying between them. Per the germline V gene, CDR1 is KGHSH and CDR2 is LQKENI. The CDR3 DNA sequence: TGTGCCAGCTCACCACTCGGGGCCGGGGGCAATCAGCCCCAGCATTTT. It specifies CASSPLGAGGNQPQHF.

DNA for the CDR3: TGTGCCACCTCTCGGGGGGCGGACTATGGCTACACCTTC. This sequence encodes CATSRGADYGYTF. This chain connects TRBV24-1 to TRBJ1-2, with D perhaps TRBD1 (6 bases). Trimming pared 9 bases from V and 3 bases from J, leaving 13 bases between. The germline V gene encodes CDR1 KGHDR and CDR2 SFDVKD. This CDR3 comprises 13 residues.

The rearrangement links TRBV4-1 to TRBJ2-7; 10 bases are shared with TRBD2. CDR3 length equals 16 residues. Germline trimming cut 4 bases from V and 1 base from J; bases unmatched to any gene: 7. Per germline, CDR1 MGHRA and CDR2 YSYEKL. CDR3 sequence reads: CASSRLTSGPSYEQYF. The CDR3 nucleotides are TGCGCCAGCAGCCGGTTGACTAGCGGGCCATCCTACGAGCAGTACTTC.

The V gene is TRBV29-1, the J gene TRBJ2-5; D is uncertain. This CDR3 contains 13 residues. Trimming cost V 2 bases and J 2 bases, with 9 bases left between them. The germline gives CDR1 SQVTM, CDR2 ANQGSEA. The CDR3 DNA sequence: TGCAGCGTTGAAAGAACCGGTCAAGAGACCCAGTACTTC. Translating gives CSVERTGQETQYF.

J is TRBJ1-5 and V is TRBV6-2 or TRBV6-3, with a tentative D call TRBD1 (6 bases). The CDR3 loop spans 17 amino acids. Deletions cut 0 bases from V and 3 bases from J, with 15 bases between. Germline lookup yields CDR1 MNHEY and CDR2 SVGEGT. Here the CDR3 DNA reads TGTGCCAGCAGTTACTCGATACGAGGGGGAGACAATCAGCCCCAGCATTTT. Protein sequence: CASSYSIRGGDNQPQHF.

V and J are TRBV24-1 and TRBJ2-1; 7 nucleotides align to TRBD2. V lost 4 bases and J lost 9; bases outside the gene matches: 8. This CDR3 contains 14 residues. Germline CDR1 reads KGHDR; CDR2 reads SFDVKD. As DNA, the CDR3 is TGTGCCACCAGTGAACTGGCGGGGGTTAGTGAGCAGTTCTTC. This codes for CATSELAGVSEQFF.

V gene TRBV4-1 combines with J gene TRBJ2-4; TRBD1 is a possible D gene (6 bases). CDR3 size: 15 residues. The V gene lost 2 bases and the J gene lost 4 bases, with 12 bases spanning the gap. CDR1 and CDR2 (germline): MGHRA, YSYEKL. The CDR3, as DNA: TGCGCCAGCAGCCAACCCCAGGGGTCAAAAAACATTCAGTACTTC. It yields the protein CASSQPQGSKNIQYF.

A remark on this clone: The same CDR3 is also encoded by other DNA sequences in this sample. V usage is TRBV6-5 and J usage is TRBJ1-2; perhaps TRBD1 as D (6 bases). V gave up 0 bases and J gave up 3 bases, with 14 bases separating them. CDR1 MNHEY and CDR2 SVGAGI come from the germline V gene. This CDR3 comprises 16 residues. This CDR3 reads CASSYSRGLTHYGYTF. The CDR3 DNA reads as TGTGCCAGCAGTTACTCCAGGGGCCTGACCCACTATGGCTACACCTTC.

The J gene is TRBJ2-3, the V gene TRBV4-3; 9 nucleotides line up with TRBD1. Trimming removed 5 bases from V and 3 bases from J; junction bases left unmatched: 9. Per the germline V gene, CDR1 is LGHNA and CDR2 is YSLEER. The CDR3 covers 16 residues. The CDR3 here is CASSLDVGTGTDTQYF. DNA of the CDR3: TGCGCCAGCAGCTTAGACGTGGGGACAGGGACAGATACGCAGTATTTT.

The gene calls are TRBV6-5 and TRBJ2-5; D might be TRBD2 (5 bases). The germline V and J ends were trimmed by 8 bases and 5 bases, with 21 bases remaining between them. In germline, CDR1 is MNHEY, CDR2 SVGAGI. There are 15 residues in the CDR3. CDR3 in amino acids: CASGQNRLGGETQYF. The CDR3 nucleotides are TGTGCCAGCGGTCAGAACCGACTTGGCGGGGAGACCCAGTACTTC.

J is TRBJ2-7 and V is TRBV19; D gene unclear. Germline CDR1 reads LNHDA; CDR2 reads SQIVND (reference sequence). The CDR3 is 13 amino acids. The germline V and J ends were trimmed by 3 bases and 5 bases, with 11 bases remaining between them. The CDR3 DNA is TGTGCCAGTAGTATCATAGGGAACGACGAGCAGTACTTC. Translation gives CASSIIGNDEQYF.

The V and J genes are TRBV15 and TRBJ1-1; tentatively, D is TRBD1 (6 bases). V lost 5 bases to trimming and J lost 0 bases, with 22 bases between them. The CDR3 extends over 18 amino acids. Germline-derived CDR1 and CDR2 are LNHNV and YYDKDF (reference sequence). The CDR3 spells CATSSKFQGLLMNTEAFF. CDR3 DNA: TGTGCCACCAGCTCAAAGTTTCAGGGGTTACTGATGAACACTGAAGCTTTCTTT.

The chain carries TRBV5-5 and TRBJ2-7; D is possibly TRBD1 or TRBD2 (5 bases each). V dropped 2 bases and J dropped 4 bases, with 10 bases sitting between them. The CDR3 is 13 amino acids. The germline V gene encodes CDR1 SGHKS and CDR2 YYEKEE (reference sequence). In DNA form, the CDR3 reads TGTGCCAGCAGCTTCGGGACGGCGTACGAGCAGTACGTC. Its translation is CASSFGTAYEQYV.

The chain is built from TRBV6-5 and TRBJ1-2; no firm D call. V was shortened by 6 bases and J by 10 bases, with 18 bases between the two germline ends. This CDR3 is built from 13 residues. Per the germline V gene, CDR1 is MNHEY and CDR2 is SVGAGI. The chain's CDR3 is CASSRGRAGDYTF. CDR3 DNA sequence: TGTGCCAGCAGCCGCGGACGGGCTGGGGACTACACCTTC.

This chain uses TRBV2 with TRBJ2-7, with D possibly matching TRBD2 (5 bases). The CDR3 has 12 residues. V gave up 7 bases and J gave up 1 base, with 8 bases separating them. Per germline, CDR1 SNHLY and CDR2 FYNNEI. The CDR3 DNA is TGTGCCAGCAAGGAGGCATCCTACGAGCAGTACGTC. Its translation: CASKEASYEQYV.

The chain has TRBV30 and TRBJ1-1, with unresolved D. Trimming left V 5 bases short and J 1 base short, with 8 bases between. The CDR3 covers 12 residues. Germline V gene sequence: CDR1 GTSNPN, CDR2 SVGIG (reference sequence). The CDR3 is CAWGRENTEAFF. In nucleotides, the CDR3 is TGTGCCTGGGGACGGGAGAACACTGAAGCTTTCTTT.

The chain uses TRBV30 and TRBJ1-2; D unclear. V was shortened by 2 bases and J by 8 bases, with 18 bases between the two germline ends. CDR3 length: 14 amino acids. The germline V gene encodes CDR1 GTSNPN and CDR2 SVGIG (reference sequence). The chain's CDR3 is CAWSKQTPAGGYTF. CDR3 DNA: TGTGCCTGGAGTAAACAGACTCCCGCTGGAGGCTACACCTTC.

There are a few counts of this clone. The chain couples TRBV7-9 to TRBJ1-3; 10 bases fit TRBD1. CDR1 and CDR2 from the germline V gene are SEHNR and FQNEAQ (reference sequence). V lost 3 bases to trimming and J lost 1 base; unmatched junction nucleotides: 6. The CDR3 has 17 residues. Here the CDR3 DNA reads TGTGCCAGCAGCTTTGGGACAGGGGATAATTCTGGAAACACCATATATTTT. Translating it yields CASSFGTGDNSGNTIYF.

The chain is built from TRBV5-1 and TRBJ2-1, with 9 bases lining up with TRBD1. The germline V gene has CDR1 SGHRS and CDR2 YFSETQ. The CDR3 consists of 15 residues. V gave up 7 bases and J gave up 1 base; unmatched junction bases: 6. The CDR3 nucleotides are TGCGCCAGCGGGGACAGGGCACGATCCTACAATGAGCAGTTCTTC. Protein sequence: CASGDRARSYNEQFF.